One sample yielded the 18 T cell receptor beta chains listed below, sequenced in a study of blood T cell repertoires in COVID-19. TCRdb's table, derived via immunoSEQ multiplex PCR, lists solely in-frame clones and lacks some. This sample has some 20,000 clones, with 85% found just once. Source material: peripheral blood. The receptors here all came from an older man with acute or convalescent COVID-19.

The J gene is TRBJ1-3, the V gene TRBV25-1, with D maybe TRBD1 (6 bases). V lost 4 bases and J lost 5, with 12 bases in between. This CDR3 has 14 amino acids. Germline CDR1 MGHDK, CDR2 SYGVNS. The CDR3 loop reads CASSAGTNRNTIYF. CDR3 DNA sequence: TGTGCCAGCAGTGCGGGGACAAATCGAAACACCATATATTTT.

The table lists this clone with a few counts. The V gene is TRBV10-3, the J gene TRBJ2-7, with TRBD1 as a possible D gene (6 bases). Trimming cost V 11 bases and J 1 base, with 15 bases left between them. Germline CDR1 is ENHRY and CDR2 is SYGVKD. The CDR3 spans 13 residues. This CDR3 reads CAVGDTSSYEQYF. In DNA form, the CDR3 reads TGTGCCGTTGGGGACACGAGTTCCTACGAGCAGTACTTC.

This clone was observed a single time. The V gene is TRBV27, the J gene TRBJ2-7; 11 positions match TRBD2. The ends lost 5 bases at V and 2 bases at J; junction bases unmatched: 11. CDR1 is MNHEY, CDR2 SMNVEV, per germline (reference sequence). The CDR3 extends over 17 amino acids. The CDR3 protein is CASSHLRTGLAAYEQYF. CDR3 in DNA: TGTGCCAGCAGTCATCTACGAACGGGACTAGCGGCCTACGAGCAGTACTTC.

CDR3 amino acids: CASSLEAGGGATDTQYF. DNA of the CDR3: TGTGCCAGCAGCCTAGAAGCCGGCGGGGGGGCAACAGATACGCAGTATTTT. The chain carries TRBV4-2 and TRBJ2-3; TRBD2 matches at 9 bases. Looked up from germline, CDR1 is LGHNA and CDR2 is YNFKEQ. The CDR3 runs 17 residues. V was clipped by 4 bases and J by 3 bases; unmatched bases: 11.

The rearrangement joins TRBV7-2 to TRBJ1-2; perhaps TRBD1 as D (5 bases). The CDR3 is 15 residues long. The ends were cut back, 4 bases at V and 3 bases at J, with 15 bases in the middle. Germline V gene sequence: CDR1 SGHTA, CDR2 FQGNSA. The CDR3 spells CASSYHPTEYYGYTF. The CDR3 nucleotides read TGTGCCAGCAGCTATCACCCGACAGAGTACTATGGCTACACCTTC.

The rearrangement links TRBV5-1 to TRBJ1-2, with a weak D call TRBD1 (5 bases). Per the germline V gene, CDR1 is SGHRS and CDR2 is YFSETQ. The V and J ends lost 1 base and 0 bases respectively, with 10 bases between them. The CDR3 runs to 15 residues. The CDR3 DNA reads TGCGCCAGCAGCTTGTGGGGGGGAGCTAACTATGGCTACACCTTC. It specifies CASSLWGGANYGYTF.

V and J are TRBV30 and TRBJ1-1; D is perhaps TRBD1 (6 bases). V lost 4 bases to trimming and J lost 2 bases, with 17 bases between them. This CDR3 contains 15 residues. The germline V gene has CDR1 GTSNPN and CDR2 SVGIG (reference sequence). CDR3 in amino acids: CAWKQGSGRNTEAFF. The CDR3 region has the DNA TGTGCCTGGAAACAGGGATCGGGGAGAAACACTGAAGCTTTCTTT.

The V gene is TRBV3-1 (or the pseudogene TRBV3-2), the J gene TRBJ2-7; D uncertain. The CDR3 loop spans 12 amino acids. CDR1 and CDR2 (germline): LGHDT, YNNKEL (reference sequence). V was shortened by 1 base and J by 5 bases, with 6 bases between the two germline ends. DNA for the CDR3: TGTGCCAGCAGCCAAGCCAGGAACGAGCAGTACTTC. Translated: CASSQARNEQYF.

The rearrangement joins TRBV12-5 to TRBJ2-2, with D possibly being TRBD1 (6 bases). This CDR3 comprises 15 residues. Germline V gene lookup returns CDR1 LGHNT and CDR2 FRNRAP. V was pared by 6 bases and J by 0 bases, with 11 bases between. The CDR3 reads CASGRDTANTGELFF. In nucleotides, the CDR3 is TGTGCTAGTGGCCGGGACACAGCGAACACCGGGGAGCTGTTTTTT.

This clone was counted a few times. This rearrangement joins TRBV7-8 to TRBJ2-2; possible D gene TRBD1, 6 bases. Trimming shortened V by 4 bases and J by 8 bases, and 17 bases separated the two germline ends. The germline V gene has CDR1 SGHVS and CDR2 FQNEAQ. The CDR3 covers 15 residues. The CDR3 region has the DNA TGTGCCAGCAGCTCCATCGGGCCAGGGGCGGGGGAGCTGTTTTTT. Translation gives CASSSIGPGAGELFF. Full variable domain (rest looked up from reference TRBV7-8 and TRBJ2-2): GAGVSQSPRYKVAKRGQDVALRCDPISGHVSLFWYQQALGQGPEFLTYFQNEAQLDKSGLPSDRFFAERPEGSVSTLKIQRTQQEDSAVYLCASSSIGPGAGELFFGEGSRLTVL.

This chain joins TRBV7-3 and TRBJ2-1, with 7 positions matching TRBD2. V was clipped by 3 bases and J by 6 bases; unmatched bases: 8. The CDR3 runs 15 residues. The V gene's germline CDR1 is SGHTA and CDR2 FQGTGA. CDR3 DNA sequence: TGTGCCAGCAGCTTCCTACCGGGGGGATCCAATGAGCAGTTCTTC. It yields the protein CASSFLPGGSNEQFF.

This chain links TRBV7-9 with TRBJ1-3; 8 bases align to TRBD1. Trimming at V came to 5 bases and at J to 0 bases, leaving 9 bases not matched to a gene. This CDR3 spans 17 amino acids. The germline V gene encodes CDR1 SEHNR and CDR2 FQNEAQ (reference sequence). Here the CDR3 DNA reads TGTGCCAGCAGCCAACGACAGGGGACCAACTCTGGAAACACCATATATTTT. Encoded protein: CASSQRQGTNSGNTIYF.

The V and J genes are TRBV2 and TRBJ1-5; TRBD1 agrees at 10 bases. V lost 8 bases to trimming and J lost 6 bases; unmatched junction nucleotides: 10. Germline V gene sequence: CDR1 SNHLY, CDR2 FYNNEI. This CDR3 has 15 residues. The CDR3 is CASETGGARGQPQHF. For the CDR3, the DNA is TGTGCCAGCGAGACAGGGGGCGCCCGGGGTCAGCCCCAGCATTTT.

V is TRBV6-6 and J is TRBJ1-2, with 9 bases aligning to TRBD1. Germline trimming cut 5 bases from V and 5 bases from J; bases unmatched to any gene: 3. The CDR3 covers 13 residues. Germline CDR1 is MNHNY and CDR2 is SVGAGI (reference sequence). The CDR3, as DNA: TGTGCCAGCAGTCAGGACAGGGGATATGGCTACACCTTC. Its protein product is CASSQDRGYGYTF.

V is TRBV9 and J is TRBJ2-3; tentative D call: TRBD1 (5 bases). Looked up from germline, CDR1 is SGDLS and CDR2 is YYNGEE. V was pared by 0 bases and J by 0 bases, with 11 bases between. The CDR3 is 16 amino acids. In nucleotides, the CDR3 is TGTGCCAGCAGCGTAGGGGCAGGGCTAAGCACAGATACGCAGTATTTT. It encodes CASSVGAGLSTDTQYF.

V is TRBV6-2 or TRBV6-3 and J is TRBJ2-7, with TRBD1 matching 8 bases. The germline gives CDR1 MNHEY, CDR2 SVGEGT. The junction had 13 bases not matched to a gene; V was cut back by 5 bases and J by 4 bases. CDR3 size: 16 residues. This chain's CDR3 is CASSSNYGQGRYEQYF. The CDR3 DNA is TGTGCCAGCAGTAGTAACTACGGACAGGGTAGATACGAGCAGTACTTC.

This chain links TRBV6-6 with TRBJ1-2; 7 positions match TRBD1. The CDR3 length is 14 residues. CDR1 is MNHNY, CDR2 SVGAGI, per germline (reference sequence). Trimming at V came to 6 bases and at J to 3 bases, leaving 7 bases not matched to a gene. The DNA for the CDR3 is TGTGCCAGCAGCTCAAGGGACAGCCACTATGGCTACACCTTC. It encodes CASSSRDSHYGYTF.

CDR3 coding DNA: TGTGCCAGCAGTTTATTCAGGCTCCCTGCCAATTCACCCCTCCACTTT. It specifies CASSLFRLPANSPLHF. The V call is TRBV28, the J call TRBJ1-6; D gene unclear. The CDR3 is 16 residues long. Looked up from germline, CDR1 is MDHEN and CDR2 is SYDVKM. The germline V and J ends were trimmed by 1 base and 7 bases, with 14 bases remaining between them. Together with reference TRBV28 and TRBJ1-6, the CDR3 gives the full variable domain: DVKVTQSSRYLVKRTGEKVFLECVQDMDHENMFWYRQDPGLGLRLIYFSYDVKMKEKGDIPEGYSVSREKKERFSLILESASTNQTSMYLCASSLFRLPANSPLHFGNGTRLTVT.